The 30 T cell receptor beta chains below were found in one sample sequenced in a study of cytotoxic CD8 clonotypes in ibrutinib-treated CLL. The repertoire was sequenced with immunoSEQ multiplex PCR; TCRdb's copy has only in-frame clones and lacks some. The table includes some 140,000 clones, approximately 90% detected once. The specimen was PBMCs, collected after 12 months of ibrutinib treatment. Receptors were obtained from a human donor with chronic lymphocytic leukemia.

The V call is TRBV18, the J call TRBJ2-7; D uncertain. V lost 6 bases and J lost 5, with 8 bases in between. CDR3 length: 11 amino acids. Germline CDR1 and CDR2: KGHSH and LQKENI. The CDR3 bases are TGTGCCAGCTCCCGCAAAGACGAGCAGTACTTC. Protein sequence: CASSRKDEQYF.

This chain joins TRBV7-2 and TRBJ1-1; maybe TRBD1 (6 bases). Looked up from germline, CDR1 is SGHTA and CDR2 is FQGNSA. The CDR3 is made up of 13 amino acids. V was shortened by 8 bases and J by 5 bases, with 15 bases between the two germline ends. The CDR3 DNA follows: TGTGCCAGCTGCGGGGGGCCCTTAACTGAAGCTTTCTTT. It codes for CASCGGPLTEAFF.

The chain couples TRBV11-1 to TRBJ1-4, with 8 bases matching TRBD1. The V gene end was trimmed by 3 bases and the J gene end by 3 bases; junction bases not matched to a gene: 3. This CDR3 has 15 residues. CDR1 and CDR2 (germline): SGHAT, FQDESV (reference sequence). The CDR3 DNA reads as TGTGCCAGCAGCTTCGGGACAGGCCCTAATGAAAAACTGTTTTTT. This codes for CASSFGTGPNEKLFF.

The chain links TRBV27 to TRBJ1-3, with a tentative D call TRBD1 (6 bases). V was cut by 4 bases and J by 0 bases, with 13 bases left in between. The CDR3 spans 16 residues. Germline CDR1 is MNHEY and CDR2 is SMNVEV (reference sequence). CDR3 in amino acids: CASSYPDRYSGNTIYF. CDR3 nucleotides: TGTGCCAGCAGTTACCCAGACAGGTACTCTGGAAACACCATATATTTT.

V gene TRBV7-9 combines with J gene TRBJ2-5; maybe TRBD1 (6 bases). The germline V gene has CDR1 SEHNR and CDR2 FQNEAQ (reference sequence). The ends were cut back, 5 bases at V and 4 bases at J, with 8 bases in the middle. This CDR3 comprises 12 residues. The CDR3 coding sequence is TGTGCCAGCAGCCAGGGGAGAGAGACCCAGTACTTC. Translating gives CASSQGRETQYF.

In this sample, this clone turned up once. V is TRBV28 and J is TRBJ2-2; the D is unclear. CDR3 size: 15 residues. Trimming removed 6 bases at V and 4 bases at J, with 15 bases between. The germline V gene encodes CDR1 MDHEN and CDR2 SYDVKM. For the CDR3, the DNA is TGTGCCAGCAGCCCGGGTATTTCCACCACCGGGGAGCTGTTTTTT. Its protein product is CASSPGISTTGELFF. The full variable domain, completed using reference TRBV28 and TRBJ2-2, is DVKVTQSSRYLVKRTGEKVFLECVQDMDHENMFWYRQDPGLGLRLIYFSYDVKMKEKGDIPEGYSVSREKKERFSLILESASTNQTSMYLCASSPGISTTGELFFGEGSRLTVL.

This chain joins TRBV5-8 and TRBJ2-7; D is uncertain. Germline V CDR1 and CDR2: SGHTS, YDEGEE. V lost 2 bases, J lost 3 bases, and 12 bases lay in between. This CDR3 comprises 14 residues. CDR3 in amino acids: CASSFGPYRYEQYF. CDR3 DNA sequence: TGTGCCAGCAGCTTCGGACCCTATCGCTACGAGCAGTACTTC.

The chain recombines TRBV7-9 with TRBJ1-1; tentatively, D is TRBD1 (6 bases). The CDR3 sequence is 12 residues long. V lost 8 bases, J lost 11 bases, and 18 bases lay in between. Germline CDR1 is SEHNR and CDR2 is FQNEAQ (reference sequence). This chain's CDR3 is CASETGGTMAFF. The CDR3 nucleotides read TGTGCCAGCGAGACCGGGGGCACGATGGCTTTCTTT.

CDR3 in amino acids: CASSTQPGQGEAFF. The DNA of the CDR3 is TGTGCCAGCAGTACACAACCGGGACAGGGGGAAGCTTTCTTT. This rearrangement joins TRBV28 to TRBJ1-1, with 10 bases lining up with TRBD1. The CDR3 consists of 14 residues. Trimming took 5 bases from V and 8 from J; bases not matched to a gene: 8. CDR1 is MDHEN, CDR2 SYDVKM, per germline.

The chain is built from TRBV9 and TRBJ2-1; D unresolved. In germline, CDR1 is SGDLS, CDR2 YYNGEE. The CDR3 totals 16 residues. V was clipped by 0 bases and J by 5 bases, with 15 bases between them. The CDR3 DNA sequence: TGTGCCAGCAGCGTAGGGCCGCTAAAACCCAACAATGAGCAGTTCTTC. This sequence encodes CASSVGPLKPNNEQFF.

The chain joins TRBV9 to TRBJ2-7; 9 nucleotides align to TRBD2. The CDR3 is made up of 16 amino acids. V shed 4 bases and J 1 base; nucleotides not matched to a gene: 9. Germline values: CDR1 SGDLS, CDR2 YYNGEE. The CDR3 DNA sequence: TGTGCCAGCAGCCATACTTTGACTAGCGGATCCTACGAGCAGTACTTC. Protein sequence: CASSHTLTSGSYEQYF.

CDR3: CASSGTGGGQPQHF. CDR3 sequence (DNA): TGTGCCAGTAGTGGGACAGGAGGAGGTCAGCCCCAGCATTTT. The V call is TRBV19, the J call TRBJ1-5; 8 bases fit TRBD1. The CDR3 is 14 amino acids. Looked up from germline, CDR1 is LNHDA and CDR2 is SQIVND (reference sequence). The V segment lost 5 bases and the J segment 6 bases; nucleotides outside the gene matches: 6.

This rearrangement joins TRBV4-3 to TRBJ1-1; unclear D gene. Looked up from germline, CDR1 is LGHNA and CDR2 is YSLEER. The CDR3 covers 18 residues. The V gene lost 2 bases and the J gene lost 1 base, with 20 bases spanning the gap. CDR3 in DNA: TGCGCCAGCAGCCAACCCAAATTTGGGGAGCGGCCGAACACTGAAGCTTTCTTT. It translates to CASSQPKFGERPNTEAFF.

The V call is TRBV10-1, the J call TRBJ2-3; weak D call: TRBD2 (6 bases). In germline, CDR1 is WNHNN, CDR2 SYGVQD (reference sequence). V was clipped by 7 bases and J by 1 base, with 12 bases between them. There are 14 residues in the CDR3. CDR3 sequence (DNA): TGCGCCAGCATGGGACTTTCATGCACAGATACGCAGTATTTT. Amino acid sequence: CASMGLSCTDTQYF.

This chain links TRBV9 with TRBJ1-3; D unclear. Germline assignment: CDR1 SGDLS and CDR2 YYNGEE. This CDR3 is 15 amino acids long. The germline V and J ends were trimmed by 4 bases and 1 base, with 12 bases remaining between them. The CDR3 nucleotides read TGTGCCAGCAGCCCTCCACCTGGGTCTGGAAACACCATATATTTT. As protein: CASSPPPGSGNTIYF.

The chain combines TRBV6-1 with TRBJ1-5, with D maybe TRBD1 (5 bases). Trimming cost V 6 bases and J 4 bases, with 16 bases left between them. This CDR3 region has 15 residues. Per the germline V gene, CDR1 is MNHNS and CDR2 is SASEGT. CDR3 sequence reads: CASSRTTTANQPQHF. The CDR3 DNA is TGTGCCAGCAGCCGGACGACGACAGCGAATCAGCCCCAGCATTTT.

For the CDR3, the DNA is TGTGCCAGCAGGTTCTGGCGGGAGGGAGAGACCCAGTACTTC. Translating it yields CASRFWREGETQYF. This chain uses TRBV6-1 with TRBJ2-5; 9 bases align to TRBD2. The CDR3 totals 14 residues. Germline CDR1 MNHNS, CDR2 SASEGT. With 6 bases clipped from V and 4 bases from J, the junction kept 6 bases outside the gene matches.

Remarks on this clone: The junction differs from germline at one of its ends, possibly a read error. The genes are TRBV27 and TRBJ1-2, with D hard to call. This CDR3 has 12 amino acids. Germline V lookup: CDR1 MNHEY, CDR2 SMNVEV (reference sequence). The CDR3 coding sequence is TGTGCCAGCACTTTAGCTAACTATGGCTACACCTTC. This codes for CASTLANYGYTF.

The count of this clone is one. The V gene is TRBV4-2, the J gene TRBJ1-5; D remains ambiguous. CDR3 size: 17 residues. The V end was cut by 0 bases, the J end by 4 bases, with 16 bases between. Germline CDR1 reads LGHNA; CDR2 reads YNFKEQ. CDR3 sequence (DNA): TGTGCCAGCAGCCAAGAGTCAACCAGGTCCCTTAATCAGCCCCAGCATTTT. It yields the protein CASSQESTRSLNQPQHF.

This chain links TRBV6-6 with TRBJ1-2; 8 bases are shared with TRBD1. This CDR3 region has 15 residues. J gave up 5 bases and V 6 bases, and 11 bases lay outside the gene matches. The germline CDR1 and CDR2 sequences are MNHNY and SVGAGI (reference sequence). The CDR3 DNA follows: TGTGCCAGCAGCAGCACGACAGGGGCGGGGTATGGCTACACCTTC. Residues: CASSSTTGAGYGYTF.

This chain links TRBV7-3 with TRBJ2-1; 8 bases agree with TRBD2. The CDR3 is 17 residues long. V shed 4 bases and J 0 bases; nucleotides not matched to a gene: 8. Germline CDR1 SGHTA, CDR2 FQGTGA. The CDR3 is CASSYPRLAGSYNEQFF. The DNA of the CDR3 is TGTGCCAGCAGCTACCCCCGCCTAGCGGGCTCCTACAATGAGCAGTTCTTC.

The chain combines TRBV5-6 with TRBJ2-7; 7 nucleotides match TRBD1. V was pared by 1 base and J by 2 bases, with 9 bases of the junction left unmatched. CDR1 and CDR2 (germline): SGHDT, YYEEEE. The CDR3 length is 16 residues. CDR3 region: CASSLRDSRRAYEQYF. Here the CDR3 DNA reads TGTGCCAGCAGCTTGCGGGACAGTCGGAGAGCCTACGAGCAGTACTTC. The variable domain in full, with the rest retrieved from reference TRBV5-6 and TRBJ2-7, is DAGVTQSPTHLIKTRGQQVTLRCSPKSGHDTVSWYQQALGQGPQFIFQYYEEEERQRGNFPDRFSGHQFPNYSSELNVNALLLGDSALYLCASSLRDSRRAYEQYFGPGTRLTVT.

The chain employs TRBV28 and TRBJ2-1; the match to TRBD2 covers 11 bases. This CDR3 region has 15 residues. CDR1 and CDR2 (germline): MDHEN, SYDVKM. The V gene end was trimmed by 6 bases and the J gene end by 10 bases; junction bases not matched to a gene: 11. CDR3 DNA: TGTGCCAGCAGCCCCACTAGCGGGGGCATGGGGGAGCAGTTCTTC. Its protein is CASSPTSGGMGEQFF.

This rearrangement joins TRBV30 to TRBJ2-2, with a weak D call TRBD2 (6 bases). CDR3 length: 15 amino acids. CDR1 GTSNPN and CDR2 SVGIG come from the germline V gene (reference sequence). V was clipped by 4 bases and J by 7 bases, with 19 bases between them. The CDR3 sequence is CAWKLGVAALGELFF. In nucleotides, the CDR3 is TGTGCCTGGAAACTGGGTGTAGCGGCCCTCGGGGAGCTGTTTTTT.

Regarding this clone: Mismatch with germline at one junction end may stem from a read error. This rearrangement joins TRBV19 to TRBJ2-5; D perhaps matches TRBD1 (5 bases). Looked up from germline, CDR1 is LNHDA and CDR2 is SQIVND (reference sequence). The CDR3 length is 15 residues. Here the CDR3 reads CASSIRAAGKEAQYF. As DNA, the CDR3 is TGTGCCAGTAGTATTCGCGCGGCAGGGAAAGAGGCCCAGTACTTC.

The chain joins TRBV5-8 to TRBJ1-5, with no clear D. Germline-derived CDR1 and CDR2 are SGHTS and YDEGEE. The CDR3 extends over 15 amino acids. Trimming removed 0 bases from V and 7 bases from J, with 14 bases in between. The chain's CDR3 is CASSLGPEGWQPQHF. The CDR3 nucleotides read TGTGCCAGCAGCTTGGGTCCAGAGGGCTGGCAGCCCCAGCATTTT. The full variable domain, rest sourced from reference TRBV5-8 and TRBJ1-5, is EAGVTQSPTHLIKTRGQQATLRCSPISGHTSVYWYQQALGLGLQFLLWYDEGEERNRGNFPPRFSGRQFPNYSSELNVNALELEDSALYLCASSLGPEGWQPQHFGDGTRLSIL.

The chain has TRBV21-1 and TRBJ1-5; the table's D call, TRBD1, has no DNA check behind it. TRBV21-1 is recorded as a pseudogene. The CDR3 runs to 15 residues. The CDR3 DNA follows: TGTGCCAGCACCGCACAGGGGGGTGGCAATCAGCCCCAGCATTTT. Residues: CASTAQGGGNQPQHF.

The chain recombines TRBV19 with TRBJ1-5; D gene uncertain. V was pared by 2 bases and J by 5 bases, with 7 bases between. The CDR3 contains 13 residues. The germline gives CDR1 LNHDA, CDR2 SQIVND (reference sequence). The CDR3 nucleotides read TGTGCCAGTAGTATATCTGGGTATCAGCCCCAGCATTTT. Translated, it gives CASSISGYQPQHF. The full variable domain, rest sourced from reference TRBV19 and TRBJ1-5, is DGGITQSPKYLFRKEGQNVTLSCEQNLNHDAMYWYRQDPGQGLRLIYYSQIVNDFQKGDIAEGYSVSREKKESFPLTVTSAQKNPTAFYLCASSISGYQPQHFGDGTRLSIL.

This chain links TRBV28 with TRBJ2-3, with D perhaps matching TRBD1 (6 bases). Germline lookup yields CDR1 MDHEN and CDR2 SYDVKM. This CDR3 has 15 amino acids. Trimming removed 6 bases at V and 2 bases at J, with 15 bases between. CDR3 region: CASRLGQGTTDTQYF. The CDR3 bases are TGTGCCAGCAGGTTGGGGCAGGGGACCACAGATACGCAGTATTTT.

This rearrangement joins TRBV5-1 to TRBJ2-1; D is undetermined. The length of the CDR3 is 12 residues. Deletions cut 4 bases from V and 4 bases from J, with 6 bases between. Germline loops: CDR1 SGHRS, CDR2 YFSETQ. This CDR3 reads CASSLNYNEQFF. CDR3 DNA: TGCGCCAGCAGCCTAAATTACAATGAGCAGTTCTTC.